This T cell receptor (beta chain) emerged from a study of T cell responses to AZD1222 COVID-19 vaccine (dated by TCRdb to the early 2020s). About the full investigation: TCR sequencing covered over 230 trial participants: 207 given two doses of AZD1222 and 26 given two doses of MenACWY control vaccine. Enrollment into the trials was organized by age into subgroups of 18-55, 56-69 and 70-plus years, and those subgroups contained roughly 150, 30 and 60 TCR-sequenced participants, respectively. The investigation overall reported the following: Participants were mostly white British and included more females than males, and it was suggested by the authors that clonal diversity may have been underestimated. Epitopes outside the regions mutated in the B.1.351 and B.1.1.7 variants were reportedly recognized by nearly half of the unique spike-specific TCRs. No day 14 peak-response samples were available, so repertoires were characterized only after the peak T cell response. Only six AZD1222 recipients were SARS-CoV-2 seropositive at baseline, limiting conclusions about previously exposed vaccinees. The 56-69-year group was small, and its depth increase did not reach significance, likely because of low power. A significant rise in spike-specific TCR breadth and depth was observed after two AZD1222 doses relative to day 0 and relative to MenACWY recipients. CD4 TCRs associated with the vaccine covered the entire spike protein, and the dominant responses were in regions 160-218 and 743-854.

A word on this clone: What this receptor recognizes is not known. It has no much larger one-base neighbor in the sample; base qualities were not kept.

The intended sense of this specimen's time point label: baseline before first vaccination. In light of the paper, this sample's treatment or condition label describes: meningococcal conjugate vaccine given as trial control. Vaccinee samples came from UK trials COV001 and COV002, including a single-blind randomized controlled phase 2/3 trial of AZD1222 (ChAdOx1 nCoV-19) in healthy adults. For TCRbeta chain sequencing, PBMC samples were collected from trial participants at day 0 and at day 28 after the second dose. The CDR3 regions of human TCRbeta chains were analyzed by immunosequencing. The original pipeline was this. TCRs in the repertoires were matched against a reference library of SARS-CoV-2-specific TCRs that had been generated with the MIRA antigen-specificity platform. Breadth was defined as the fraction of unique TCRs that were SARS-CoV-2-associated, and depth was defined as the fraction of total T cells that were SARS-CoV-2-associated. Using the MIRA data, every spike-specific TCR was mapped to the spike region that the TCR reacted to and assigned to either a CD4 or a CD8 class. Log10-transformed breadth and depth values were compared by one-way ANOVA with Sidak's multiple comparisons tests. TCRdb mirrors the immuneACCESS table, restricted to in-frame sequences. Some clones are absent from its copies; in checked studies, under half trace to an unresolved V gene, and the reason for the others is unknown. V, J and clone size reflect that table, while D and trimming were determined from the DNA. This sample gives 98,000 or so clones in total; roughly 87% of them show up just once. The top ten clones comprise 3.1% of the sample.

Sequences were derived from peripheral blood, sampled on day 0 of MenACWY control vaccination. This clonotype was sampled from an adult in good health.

Here the CDR3 is given as CASSISQGNQPQHF. The sequenced DNA: TGTGCCAGTAGTATCAGTCAGGGAAATCAGCCCCAGCATTTT. This chain joins TRBV19 to TRBJ1-5; TRBD1 is a weak D gene call, 5 bases matching. V was cut back by 3 bases and J by 4 bases, leaving a gap of 10 bases between them. The germline V gene (reference sequence) sets CDR1 to LNHDA and CDR2 to SQIVND. The CDR3 runs 14 residues from the cysteine to the phenylalanine. The DNA shown is the 42-base CDR3, in frame from base 1.